This T cell receptor beta chain was obtained from a study of T cell changes during pregnancy in multiple sclerosis. V was cut by 5 bases and J by 4 bases, with 17 bases left in between. This CDR3 is 15 amino acids long. Germline V gene sequence: CDR1 MNHEY, CDR2 SVGAGI. TCRdb keeps only in-frame clones here, not all; method: immunoSEQ multiplex PCR. The profile shows about 49,000 clones, almost 90% of them singletons. This rearrangement joins TRBV6-5 to TRBJ1-1; possible D gene TRBD1, 5 bases. Sample: peripheral blood, taken after pregnancy. This sequence originates from a female donor in good health, enrolled as a control in a pregnancy study. CDR3 in DNA: TGTGCCAGCAGTCGCACTCGTTCGGGGGGCACTGAAGCTTTCTTT. As protein: CASSRTRSGGTEAFF.